A selection of T cell receptor beta chains follows, all from one sample in a study of blood T cells in healthy people across ages. TCRdb analysed the 5' RACE reads with MiXCR anew, one entry per CDR3 protein. The sample contains hundreds of thousands of distinct CDR3 sequences, 25% to 30% of which appear only once. In addition, the sample was reused for a study of T cells of mothers and their children.

What was sequenced was blood. Receptor source: a boy aged 10-17 years in good health. Each CDR3 is given with its conserved first and last residue. A D gene is named only where the DNA matches it firmly. Clone size is not always given. Where it is, it says once, few, many or a class for expanded clones.

abundance	d_gene	v_gene	j_gene	CDR3nt	CDR3aa
NA	TRBD1	TRBV12-3/TRBV12-4	TRBJ2-5	TGTGCCAGCAGTCAGACAGGGGCTCAAGAGACCCAGTACTTC	CASSQTGAQETQYF
NA	TRBD1	TRBV12-3/TRBV12-4	TRBJ1-1	TGTGCCAGCAGTTTAGGAGACAGGGAGCCTGAAGCTTTCTTT	CASSLGDREPEAFF
NA	TRBD1	TRBV7-9	TRBJ1-1	TGTGCCAGCAGCTTACCGACAGGGCAGAACACTGAAGCTTTCTTT	CASSLPTGQNTEAFF
NA	NA	TRBV28	TRBJ1-1	TGTGCCAGCAGTTACCGGAGGGCCAGCGAAGCTTTCTTT	CASSYRRASEAFF
NA	NA	TRBV20-1	TRBJ2-3	TGCAGTGCTCTTGACGGGGAGAGTTTAGATACGCAGTATTTT	CSALDGESLDTQYF
NA	NA	TRBV12-3/TRBV12-4	TRBJ1-4	TGTGCCAGCAGTTTAGGGGGCGCGATCGAAAAACTGTTTTTT	CASSLGGAIEKLFF
NA	NA	TRBV6-1	TRBJ2-1	TGTGCCAGCAGTGAAGGGTCGGGACACCGTTACAATGAGCAGTTCTTC	CASSEGSGHRYNEQFF
many	TRBD1	TRBV12-3/TRBV12-4	TRBJ2-2	TGTGCCAGCAGTCCGGGACAGGGGGCGCACACCGGGGAGCTGTTTTTT	CASSPGQGAHTGELFF
few	NA	TRBV11-2	TRBJ2-5	TGTGCCAGCACACAGAGGGGGGTTGGGGAGACCCAGTACTTC	CASTQRGVGETQYF
NA	NA	TRBV4-1	TRBJ2-5	TGCGCCAGCAGCCAGCAGGACCAAGAGACCCAGTACTTC	CASSQQDQETQYF
few	TRBD1	TRBV5-1	TRBJ2-1	TGCGCCAGCAGCTCCGACGGGACAGAGATTGTAGAGCAGTTCTTC	CASSSDGTEIVEQFF
NA	TRBD1	TRBV6-4	TRBJ2-1	TGTGCCAGCAGCCACCGACAGGGGCCCTCCAATGAGCAGTTCTTC	CASSHRQGPSNEQFF
NA	TRBD1	TRBV30	TRBJ1-4	TGTGCCTGGAGTGTAGGGGGGCAGGGGGACGAAAAACTGTTTTTT	CAWSVGGQGDEKLFF
NA	TRBD1	TRBV7-9	TRBJ2-5	TGTGCCAGCAGGGACGGACAGGCTACGTTCTACGAGCAGTGCTTC	CASRDGQATFYEQCF
NA	TRBD1	TRBV24-1	TRBJ2-5	TGTGCCACCAGTGATTCGACAGGGGATGGCCAAGAGACCCAGTACTTC	CATSDSTGDGQETQYF
NA	NA	TRBV14	TRBJ2-2	TGTGCCAGCAGCCAAGAACTAGGGAACACCGGGGAGCTGTTTTTT	CASSQELGNTGELFF
NA	NA	TRBV7-9	TRBJ2-6	TGTGCCAGCAGCTTACCCCCTGGGGCCAACGTCCTGACTTTC	CASSLPPGANVLTF
few	NA	TRBV12-3/TRBV12-4	TRBJ2-7	TGTGCCAGCAGTTTCCCGGGACGTAACGAGCAGTACTTC	CASSFPGRNEQYF
NA	NA	TRBV7-2	TRBJ2-1	TGTGCCAGCAGGGGTGGGAGGGGGCCTTACAATGAGCAGTTCTTC	CASRGGRGPYNEQFF
few	NA	TRBV3-1	TRBJ1-5	TGTGCCAGCAGCCAAGGGTATATTGATGGCAATCAGCCCCAGCATTTT	CASSQGYIDGNQPQHF
few	TRBD1	TRBV5-1	TRBJ2-5	TGCGCCAGCAGCTTGGGACAGGGGGTTAGGGAGACCCAGTACTTC	CASSLGQGVRETQYF
few	NA	TRBV20-1	TRBJ1-1	TGCAGTGCCAGAAGGGTCGGGGGTGCTGAAGCTTTCTTT	CSARRVGGAEAFF
NA	NA	TRBV28	TRBJ2-1	TGTGCCAGCAGTGAAAGGGTTTGGGCGTACAATGAGCAGTTCTTC	CASSERVWAYNEQFF
few	TRBD2	TRBV28	TRBJ2-5	TGTGCCAGCAGTCTTCCGACTAGCGGGGGGTCGGAGACCCAGTACTTC	CASSLPTSGGSETQYF
NA	TRBD1	TRBV12-3/TRBV12-4	TRBJ1-1	TGTGCCAGCAGTCATAGGGGCCAGGGGGTGACTGAAGCTTTCTTT	CASSHRGQGVTEAFF
NA	NA	TRBV7-2	TRBJ1-6	TGTGCCAGCAGCTTTAGGGACGGGAATAATTCACCCCTCCACTTT	CASSFRDGNNSPLHF
few	NA	TRBV5-5	TRBJ2-7	TGTGCCAGCAGCTTGGACGACGGGAGCTCCTACGAGCAGTACTTC	CASSLDDGSSYEQYF
few	TRBD2	TRBV20-1	TRBJ2-5	TGCAGTGCTAGAGTGGCTAGCGGGGGGTCGCAAGAGACCCAGTACTTC	CSARVASGGSQETQYF
few	TRBD2	TRBV11-2	TRBJ2-3	TGTGCCAGCAGCCTTAGCGGGGGGCCCTCAGATACGCAGTATTTT	CASSLSGGPSDTQYF
NA	NA	TRBV7-6	TRBJ1-2	TGTGCCAGCAGCCCCGGCGCTGGCTCAGCTAACTATGGCTACACCTTC	CASSPGAGSANYGYTF
NA	TRBD2	TRBV7-9	TRBJ2-1	TGTGCCAGCAGCCGTGGAATGGCGGGGGGACCTAGCTACAATGAGCAGTTCTTC	CASSRGMAGGPSYNEQFF
NA	TRBD2	TRBV7-6	TRBJ2-1	TGTGCCAGCAGCCTTTGGGGGAGCGGGGGGATAAGCTCCTACAATGAGCAGTTCTTC	CASSLWGSGGISSYNEQFF
NA	TRBD1	TRBV19	TRBJ1-4	TGTGCCACCGGACAGGGGGGGGAAAAACTGTTTTTT	CATGQGGEKLFF
few	NA	TRBV15	TRBJ1-5	TGTGCCACCAGCAGGCTAGGCCTGAGGAGCAATCAGCCCCAGCATTTT	CATSRLGLRSNQPQHF
NA	NA	TRBV4-1	TRBJ1-3	TGCGCCAGCAGCCAACCGTCCGCGGGGAAGGCGGGAAACACCATATATTTT	CASSQPSAGKAGNTIYF